This TCR beta chain originates from a study of blood T cells in healthy people across ages. Notes on the study in general: Those diversity estimates obtained from one million T cells were thought to be underestimates.

For this clonotype: Its antigen remains unknown.

For the second PCR, which ran for about 7 to 11 cycles, a sample-barcoded 5' primer and a J-beta primer mix were used. TCRdb redid the calling of the 5' RACE reads with MiXCR, one entry per CDR3 protein. The table records 600,000 to 1,000,000 distinct CDR3 sequences, more than 45% of them present only once. Per sample, a minimum of 6 million PBMCs were isolated. Germline V gives CDR1 ENHRY, CDR2 SYGVKD. This CDR3 contains 17 residues. Losses at the gene ends were 4 bases for V and 0 bases for J; bases not matched to a gene: 7. The chain has TRBV10-3 and TRBJ2-1, with 9 bases aligning to TRBD2. The TCR comes from a man in his thirties or forties in good health. The specimen sequenced was blood. The CDR3 loop is CAISATSGYDSYNEQFF. The CDR3 DNA reads TGTGCCATCAGTGCGACTAGCGGCTACGACTCCTACAATGAGCAGTTCTTC.